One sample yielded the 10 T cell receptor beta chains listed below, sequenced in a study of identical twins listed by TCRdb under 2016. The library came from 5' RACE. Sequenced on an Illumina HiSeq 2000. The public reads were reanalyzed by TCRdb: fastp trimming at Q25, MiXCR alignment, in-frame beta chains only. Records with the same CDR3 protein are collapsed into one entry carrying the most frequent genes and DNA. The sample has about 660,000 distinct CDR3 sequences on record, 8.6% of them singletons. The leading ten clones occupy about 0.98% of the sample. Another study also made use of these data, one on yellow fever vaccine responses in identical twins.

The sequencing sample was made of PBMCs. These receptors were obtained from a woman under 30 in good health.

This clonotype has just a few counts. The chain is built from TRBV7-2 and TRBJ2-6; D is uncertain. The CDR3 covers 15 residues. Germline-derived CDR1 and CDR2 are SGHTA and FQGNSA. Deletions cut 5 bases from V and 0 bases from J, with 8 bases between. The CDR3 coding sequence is TGTGCCAGCAGCAAGCAGACCTCTGGGGCCAACGTCCTGACTTTC. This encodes CASSKQTSGANVLTF. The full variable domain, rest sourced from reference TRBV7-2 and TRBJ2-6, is GAGVSQSPSNKVTEKGKDVELRCDPISGHTALYWYRQSLGQGLEFLIYFQGNSAPDKSGLPSDRFSAERTGGSVSTLTIQRTQQEDSAVYLCASSKQTSGANVLTFGAGSRLTVL.

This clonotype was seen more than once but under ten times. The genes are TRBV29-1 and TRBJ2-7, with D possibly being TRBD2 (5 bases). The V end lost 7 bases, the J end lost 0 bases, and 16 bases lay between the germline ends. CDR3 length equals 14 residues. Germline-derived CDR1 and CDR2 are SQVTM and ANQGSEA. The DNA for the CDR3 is TGCAGCGCACTATGGAACAGCGGCTCCTACGAGCAGTACTTC. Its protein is CSALWNSGSYEQYF.

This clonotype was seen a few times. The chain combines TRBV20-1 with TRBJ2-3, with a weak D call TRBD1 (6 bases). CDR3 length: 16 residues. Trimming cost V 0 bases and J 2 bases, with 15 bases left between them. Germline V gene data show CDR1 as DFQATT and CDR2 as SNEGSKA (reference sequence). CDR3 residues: CSARDTRWGHTDTQYF. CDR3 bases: TGCAGTGCTAGAGATACAAGATGGGGACACACAGATACGCAGTATTTT.

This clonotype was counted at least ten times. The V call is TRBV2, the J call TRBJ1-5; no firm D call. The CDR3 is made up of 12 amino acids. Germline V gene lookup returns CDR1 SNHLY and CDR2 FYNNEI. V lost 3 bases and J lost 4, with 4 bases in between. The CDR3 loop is CASSDPNQPQHF. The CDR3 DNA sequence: TGTGCCAGCAGTGATCCGAATCAGCCCCAGCATTTT.

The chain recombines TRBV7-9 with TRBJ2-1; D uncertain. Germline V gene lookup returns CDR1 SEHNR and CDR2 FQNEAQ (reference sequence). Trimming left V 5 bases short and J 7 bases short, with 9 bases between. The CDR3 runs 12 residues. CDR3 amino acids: CASSVGWNEQFF. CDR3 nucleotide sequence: TGTGCCAGCAGCGTAGGATGGAATGAGCAGTTCTTC.

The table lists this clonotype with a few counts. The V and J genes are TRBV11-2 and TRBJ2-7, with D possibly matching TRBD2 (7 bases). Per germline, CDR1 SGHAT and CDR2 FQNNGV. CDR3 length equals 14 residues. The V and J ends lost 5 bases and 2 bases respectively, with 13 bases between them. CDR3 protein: CASSEGGVPYEQYF. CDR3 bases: TGTGCCAGCAGCGAGGGGGGGGTCCCCTACGAGCAGTACTTC.

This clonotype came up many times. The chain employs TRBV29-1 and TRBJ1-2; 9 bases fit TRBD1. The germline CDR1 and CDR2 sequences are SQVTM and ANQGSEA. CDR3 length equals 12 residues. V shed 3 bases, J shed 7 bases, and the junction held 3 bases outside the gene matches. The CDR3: CSVEDRGGGYTF. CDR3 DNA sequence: TGCAGCGTTGAGGACAGGGGTGGTGGCTACACCTTC.

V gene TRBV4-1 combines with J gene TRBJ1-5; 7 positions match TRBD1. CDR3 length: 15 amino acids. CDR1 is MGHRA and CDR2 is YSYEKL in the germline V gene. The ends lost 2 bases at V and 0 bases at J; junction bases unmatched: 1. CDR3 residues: CASSQRQGSNQPQHF. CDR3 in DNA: TGCGCCAGCAGCCAACGACAGGGTAGCAATCAGCCCCAGCATTTT.

Here the CDR3 DNA reads TGTGCCAGCAGCTTTGGCGGGGGGGCCGGCACAGATACGCAGTATTTT. Its translation: CASSFGGGAGTDTQYF. The V gene is TRBV7-3, the J gene TRBJ2-3, with 9 nucleotides matching TRBD2. The germline V gene encodes CDR1 SGHTA and CDR2 FQGTGA. CDR3 length: 16 residues. The V gene end was trimmed by 3 bases and the J gene end by 1 base; junction bases not matched to a gene: 5.

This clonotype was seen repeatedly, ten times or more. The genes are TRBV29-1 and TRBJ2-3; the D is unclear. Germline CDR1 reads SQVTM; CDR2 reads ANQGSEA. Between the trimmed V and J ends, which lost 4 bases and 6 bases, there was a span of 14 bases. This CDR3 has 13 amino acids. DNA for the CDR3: TGCAGCGTTGTCGGATTCCAGGCGGATACGCAGTATTTT. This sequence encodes CSVVGFQADTQYF.